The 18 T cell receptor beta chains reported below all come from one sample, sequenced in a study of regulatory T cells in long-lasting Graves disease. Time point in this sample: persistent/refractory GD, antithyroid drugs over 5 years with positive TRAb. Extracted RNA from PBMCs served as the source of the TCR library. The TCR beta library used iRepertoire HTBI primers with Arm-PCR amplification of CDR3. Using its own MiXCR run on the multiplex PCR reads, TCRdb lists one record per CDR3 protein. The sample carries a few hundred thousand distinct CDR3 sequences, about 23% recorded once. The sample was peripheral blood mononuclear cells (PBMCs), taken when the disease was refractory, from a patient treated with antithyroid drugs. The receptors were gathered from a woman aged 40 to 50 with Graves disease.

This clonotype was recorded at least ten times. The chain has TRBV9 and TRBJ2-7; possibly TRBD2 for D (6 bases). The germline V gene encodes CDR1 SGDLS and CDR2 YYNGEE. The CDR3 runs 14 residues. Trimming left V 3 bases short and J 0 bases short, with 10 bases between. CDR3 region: CASSAGGTSYEQYF. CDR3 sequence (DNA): TGTGCCAGCAGCGCTGGGGGGACCTCCTACGAGCAGTACTTC. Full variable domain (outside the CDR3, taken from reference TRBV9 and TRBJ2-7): DSGVTQTPKHLITATGQRVTLRCSPRSGDLSVYWYQQSLDQGLQFLIQYYNGEERAKGNILERFSAQQFPDLHSELNLSSLELGDSALYFCASSAGGTSYEQYFGPGTRLTVT.

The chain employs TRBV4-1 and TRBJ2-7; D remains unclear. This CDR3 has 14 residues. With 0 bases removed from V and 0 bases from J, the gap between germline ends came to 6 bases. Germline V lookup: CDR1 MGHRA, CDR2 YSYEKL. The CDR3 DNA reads TGCGCCAGCAGCCAAGACAACTACTCCTACGAGCAGTACTTC. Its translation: CASSQDNYSYEQYF.

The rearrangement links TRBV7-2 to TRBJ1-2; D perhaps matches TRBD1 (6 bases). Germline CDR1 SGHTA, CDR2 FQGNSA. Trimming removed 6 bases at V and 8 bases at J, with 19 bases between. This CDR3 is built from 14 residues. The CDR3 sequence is CASRYGGQKAGYTF. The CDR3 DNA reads TGTGCCAGCAGGTACGGGGGACAAAAGGCAGGCTACACCTTC. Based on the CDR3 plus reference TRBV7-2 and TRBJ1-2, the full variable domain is GAGVSQSPSNKVTEKGKDVELRCDPISGHTALYWYRQSLGQGLEFLIYFQGNSAPDKSGLPSDRFSAERTGGSVSTLTIQRTQQEDSAVYLCASRYGGQKAGYTFGSGTRLTVV.

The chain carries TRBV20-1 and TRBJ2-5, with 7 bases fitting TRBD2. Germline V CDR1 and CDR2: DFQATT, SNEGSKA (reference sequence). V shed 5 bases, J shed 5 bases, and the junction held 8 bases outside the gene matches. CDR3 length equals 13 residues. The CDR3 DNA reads TGCAGTGCTCCACCTGGGGGGGGGGAGACCCAGTACTTC. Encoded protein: CSAPPGGGETQYF.

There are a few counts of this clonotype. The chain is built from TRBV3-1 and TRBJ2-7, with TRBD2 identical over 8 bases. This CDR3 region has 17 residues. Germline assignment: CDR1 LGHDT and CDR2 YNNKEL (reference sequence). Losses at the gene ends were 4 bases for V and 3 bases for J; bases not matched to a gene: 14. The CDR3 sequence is CASSPRGGGRSSYEQYF. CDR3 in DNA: TGTGCCAGCAGCCCCAGAGGCGGGGGGCGTTCAAGCTACGAGCAGTACTTC.

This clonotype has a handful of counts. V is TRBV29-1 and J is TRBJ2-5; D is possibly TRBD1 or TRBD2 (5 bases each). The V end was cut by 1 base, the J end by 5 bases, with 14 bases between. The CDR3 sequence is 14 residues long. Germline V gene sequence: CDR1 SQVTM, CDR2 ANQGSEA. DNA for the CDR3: TGCAGCGTTGAAGGGGGGATGGGTATGGAGACCCAGTACTTC. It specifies CSVEGGMGMETQYF.

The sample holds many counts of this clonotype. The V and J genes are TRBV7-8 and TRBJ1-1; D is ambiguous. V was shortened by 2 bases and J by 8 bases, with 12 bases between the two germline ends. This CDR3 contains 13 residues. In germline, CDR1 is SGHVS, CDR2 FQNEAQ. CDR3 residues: CASSLSSRGEAFF. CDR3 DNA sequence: TGTGCCAGCAGCTTATCTTCGCGTGGGGAAGCTTTCTTT.

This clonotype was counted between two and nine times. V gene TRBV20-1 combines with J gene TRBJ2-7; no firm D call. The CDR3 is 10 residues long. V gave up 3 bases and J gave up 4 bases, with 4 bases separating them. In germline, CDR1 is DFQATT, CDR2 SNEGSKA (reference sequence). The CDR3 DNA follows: TGCAGTGCTAGTCGGTACGAGCAGTACTTC. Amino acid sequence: CSASRYEQYF.

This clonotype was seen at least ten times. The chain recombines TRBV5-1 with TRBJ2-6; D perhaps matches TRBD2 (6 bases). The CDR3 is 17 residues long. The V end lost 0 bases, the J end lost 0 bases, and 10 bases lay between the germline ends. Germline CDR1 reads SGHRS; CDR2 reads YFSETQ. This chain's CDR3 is CASSLAGGRSGANVLTF. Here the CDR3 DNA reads TGCGCCAGCAGCTTGGCCGGAGGGCGCTCTGGGGCCAACGTCCTGACTTTC.

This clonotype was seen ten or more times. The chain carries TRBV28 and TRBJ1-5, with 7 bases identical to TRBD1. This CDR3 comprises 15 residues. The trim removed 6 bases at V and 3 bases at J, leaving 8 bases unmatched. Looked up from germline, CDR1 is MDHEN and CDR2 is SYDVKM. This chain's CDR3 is CASRRGGPSNQPQHF. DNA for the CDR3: TGTGCCAGCAGGCGAGGGGGCCCTTCCAATCAGCCCCAGCATTTT.

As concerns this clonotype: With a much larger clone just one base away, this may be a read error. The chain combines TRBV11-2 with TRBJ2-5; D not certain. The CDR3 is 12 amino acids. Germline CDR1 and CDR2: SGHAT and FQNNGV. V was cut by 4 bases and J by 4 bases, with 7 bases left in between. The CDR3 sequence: CASSSASETQYF. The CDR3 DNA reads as TGTGCCAGCAGCTCAGCCTCAGAGACCCAGTACTTC. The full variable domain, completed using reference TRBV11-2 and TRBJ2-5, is EAGVAQSPRYKIIEKRQSVAFWCNPISGHATLYWYQQILGQGPKLLIQFQNNGVVDDSQLPKDRFSAERLKGVDSTLKIQPAKLEDSAVYLCASSSASETQYFGPGTRLLVL.

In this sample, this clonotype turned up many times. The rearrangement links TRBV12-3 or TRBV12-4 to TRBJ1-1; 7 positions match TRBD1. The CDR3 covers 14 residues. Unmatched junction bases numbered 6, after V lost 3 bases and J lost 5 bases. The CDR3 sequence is CASSLDRKGTEAFF. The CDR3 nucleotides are TGTGCCAGCAGTTTGGACAGGAAGGGAACTGAAGCTTTCTTT.

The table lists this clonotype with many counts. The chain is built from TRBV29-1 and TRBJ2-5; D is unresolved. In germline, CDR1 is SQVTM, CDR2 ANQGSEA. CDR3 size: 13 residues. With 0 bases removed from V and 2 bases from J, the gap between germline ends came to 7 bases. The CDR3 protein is CSVEEGTQETQYF. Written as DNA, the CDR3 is TGCAGCGTTGAAGAAGGCACTCAAGAGACCCAGTACTTC.

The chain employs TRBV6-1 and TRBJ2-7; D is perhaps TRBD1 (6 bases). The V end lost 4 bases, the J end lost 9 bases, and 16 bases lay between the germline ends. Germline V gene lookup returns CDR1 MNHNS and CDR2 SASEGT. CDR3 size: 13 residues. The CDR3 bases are TGTGCCAGCAGTGGGGCCCGAGGACAGACGCAGTACTTC. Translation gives CASSGARGQTQYF.

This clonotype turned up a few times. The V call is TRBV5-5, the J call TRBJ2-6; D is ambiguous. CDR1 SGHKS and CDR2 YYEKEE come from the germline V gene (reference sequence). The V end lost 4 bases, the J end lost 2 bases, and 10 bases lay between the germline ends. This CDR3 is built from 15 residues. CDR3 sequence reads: CASSGVSPGANVLTF. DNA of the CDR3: TGTGCCAGCAGCGGAGTCTCGCCTGGGGCCAACGTCCTGACTTTC. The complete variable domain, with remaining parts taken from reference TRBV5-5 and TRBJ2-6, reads DAGVTQSPTHLIKTRGQQVTLRCSPISGHKSVSWYQQVLGQGPQFIFQYYEKEERGRGNFPDRFSARQFPNYSSELNVNALLLGDSALYLCASSGVSPGANVLTFGAGSRLTVL.

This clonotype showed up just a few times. The CDR3 bases are TGTGCCACCAGCAGAGGATTGGTAAGGAGTGGGACTAGCGGAGTTTACGAGCAGTACTTC. Amino acids: CATSRGLVRSGTSGVYEQYF. The rearrangement uses TRBV15 and TRBJ2-7; 11 bases agree with TRBD2. Trimming took 1 base from V and 4 from J; bases not matched to a gene: 18. Germline V gives CDR1 LNHNV, CDR2 YYDKDF (reference sequence). This CDR3 comprises 20 residues.

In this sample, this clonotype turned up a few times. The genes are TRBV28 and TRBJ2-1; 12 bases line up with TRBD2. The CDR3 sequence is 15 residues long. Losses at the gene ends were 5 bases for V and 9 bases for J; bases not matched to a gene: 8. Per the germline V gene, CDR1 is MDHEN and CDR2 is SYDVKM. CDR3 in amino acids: CASSVLAGGVGEQFF. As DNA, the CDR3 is TGTGCCAGCAGTGTCCTAGCGGGGGGGGTAGGTGAGCAGTTCTTC.

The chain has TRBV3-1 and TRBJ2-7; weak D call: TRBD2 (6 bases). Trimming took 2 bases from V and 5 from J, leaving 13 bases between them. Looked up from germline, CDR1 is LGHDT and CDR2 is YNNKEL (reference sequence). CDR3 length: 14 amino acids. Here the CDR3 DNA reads TGTGCCAGCAGCCAACTGGGGGGAGCCAACGAGCAGTACTTC. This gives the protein CASSQLGGANEQYF.